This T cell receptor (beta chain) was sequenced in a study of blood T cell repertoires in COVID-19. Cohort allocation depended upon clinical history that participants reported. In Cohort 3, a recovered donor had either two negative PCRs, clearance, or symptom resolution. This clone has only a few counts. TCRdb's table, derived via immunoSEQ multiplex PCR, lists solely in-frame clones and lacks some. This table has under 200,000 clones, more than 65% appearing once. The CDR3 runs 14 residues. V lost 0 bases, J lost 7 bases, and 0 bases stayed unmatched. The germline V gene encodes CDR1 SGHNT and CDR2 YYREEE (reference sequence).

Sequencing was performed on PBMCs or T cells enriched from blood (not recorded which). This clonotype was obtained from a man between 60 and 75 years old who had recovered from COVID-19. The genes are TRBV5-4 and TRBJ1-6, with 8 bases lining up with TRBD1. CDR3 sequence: CASSLDRGNSPLHF. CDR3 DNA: TGTGCCAGCAGCTTGGACAGGGGGAATTCACCCCTCCACTTT.